Listed here are 28 T cell receptor beta chains from one sample, sequenced in a study of T cells after yellow fever vaccination. TCRdb reprocessed the 5' RACE reads via MiXCR and lists one record per CDR3 protein. The sample lists 400,000 to 450,000 distinct CDR3 sequences; 18% were seen once. Here the sequenced sample was PBMCs, taken before the yellow fever booster vaccination. The source is a man aged 18 to 35 who received the YFV17D yellow fever vaccine.

This chain joins TRBV6-5 and TRBJ1-5; no reliable D call. V was cut by 6 bases and J by 5 bases, with 17 bases left in between. The CDR3 is 15 residues long. Germline V gives CDR1 MNHEY, CDR2 SVGAGI. The CDR3 protein is CASRKGGLDYQPQHF. The CDR3 coding sequence is TGTGCCAGCAGAAAAGGAGGATTAGACTATCAGCCCCAGCATTTT.

In its sample, this clonotype was seen many times. The CDR3 spells CASSAGGQETQYF. In nucleotides, the CDR3 is TGTGCCAGCAGCGCCGGAGGACAAGAGACCCAGTACTTC. The genes are TRBV9 and TRBJ2-5; possible D gene TRBD2, 5 bases. The V gene's germline CDR1 is SGDLS and CDR2 YYNGEE. CDR3 length: 13 amino acids. V dropped 3 bases and J dropped 2 bases, with 8 bases sitting between them. Complete variable domain (other parts from reference TRBV9 and TRBJ2-5): DSGVTQTPKHLITATGQRVTLRCSPRSGDLSVYWYQQSLDQGLQFLIQYYNGEERAKGNILERFSAQQFPDLHSELNLSSLELGDSALYFCASSAGGQETQYFGPGTRLLVL.

This clonotype appeared a few times. The rearrangement uses TRBV5-1 and TRBJ2-2; D tentatively fits TRBD1 or TRBD2 (6 bases each). Germline V gives CDR1 SGHRS, CDR2 YFSETQ. The germline V and J ends were trimmed by 7 bases and 0 bases, with 19 bases remaining between them. The CDR3 is made up of 17 amino acids. The CDR3 protein is CASDGGTSIANTGELFF. The CDR3 bases are TGCGCCAGCGATGGAGGGACATCTATCGCGAACACCGGGGAGCTGTTTTTT.

V is TRBV29-1 and J is TRBJ1-2; D perhaps matches TRBD1 (6 bases). The CDR3 is 14 amino acids. Trimming took 1 base from V and 4 from J, leaving 13 bases between them. CDR1 SQVTM and CDR2 ANQGSEA come from the germline V gene. As DNA, the CDR3 is TGCAGCGTTGAAGTACAGGGACGTCGCTATGGCTACACCTTC. It specifies CSVEVQGRRYGYTF.

The chain has TRBV30 and TRBJ2-2; D is ambiguous. The V gene's germline CDR1 is GTSNPN and CDR2 SVGIG (reference sequence). Trimming took off 0 bases at V and 4 bases at J, with 12 bases between the two ends. This CDR3 has 15 amino acids. The CDR3 sequence: CAWSVAPGVTGELFF. As DNA, the CDR3 is TGTGCCTGGAGTGTAGCCCCCGGAGTCACCGGGGAGCTGTTTTTT.

The genes are TRBV7-2 and TRBJ1-5; possible D gene TRBD1, 6 bases. Germline V CDR1 and CDR2: SGHTA, FQGNSA. V was pared by 0 bases and J by 6 bases, with 12 bases between. The CDR3 loop spans 15 amino acids. The CDR3: CASSLAPGASQPQHF. CDR3 coding DNA: TGTGCCAGCAGCTTAGCGCCGGGGGCCAGTCAGCCCCAGCATTTT.

The genes are TRBV20-1 and TRBJ2-7; D is unclear. V shed 7 bases and J shed 5 bases, with 15 bases lying between them. CDR3 length equals 12 residues. The germline V gene encodes CDR1 DFQATT and CDR2 SNEGSKA (reference sequence). The CDR3 is CSVLTRWNEQYF. CDR3 nucleotide sequence: TGCAGTGTTCTCACCCGCTGGAACGAGCAGTACTTC.

The chain is built from TRBV20-1 and TRBJ2-1, with TRBD2 matching 8 bases. The junction had 7 bases not matched to a gene; V was cut back by 3 bases and J by 6 bases. Per germline, CDR1 DFQATT and CDR2 SNEGSKA (reference sequence). There are 14 residues in the CDR3. The CDR3 protein is CSARSASGRNEQFF. CDR3 nucleotides: TGCAGTGCTAGGTCTGCTAGCGGGCGCAATGAGCAGTTCTTC.

This clonotype was seen a few times. The chain couples TRBV4-1 to TRBJ1-6; D unresolved. This CDR3 region has 14 residues. V gave up 4 bases and J gave up 10 bases, with 14 bases separating them. The germline gives CDR1 MGHRA, CDR2 YSYEKL. CDR3 in amino acids: CASSLSLAASPLHF. The CDR3 DNA is TGCGCCAGCAGCCTCTCATTGGCCGCCTCACCCCTCCACTTT.

This clonotype occurred a few times. The chain recombines TRBV5-1 with TRBJ2-5; D is tentatively TRBD1 or TRBD2 (5 bases each). Trimming shortened V by 0 bases and J by 5 bases, and 8 bases separated the two germline ends. CDR1 and CDR2 (germline): SGHRS, YFSETQ. The CDR3 loop spans 13 amino acids. The CDR3 reads CASSLDGAETQYF. The DNA of the CDR3 is TGCGCCAGCAGCTTGGACGGGGCCGAGACCCAGTACTTC.

This clonotype has only a few counts. V is TRBV7-8 and J is TRBJ2-3; 12 bases are shared with TRBD2. V trimming: 6 bases; J trimming: 4 bases; junction bases outside the gene matches: 8. Looked up from germline, CDR1 is SGHVS and CDR2 is FQNEAQ. The CDR3 is 16 residues long. CDR3 sequence (DNA): TGTGCCAGCAGAGGTGGGACTAGCGGGTGGTCAGATACGCAGTATTTT. Protein sequence: CASRGGTSGWSDTQYF.

The gene calls are TRBV5-1 and TRBJ2-7, with D possibly being TRBD1 (5 bases). Trimming stripped 3 bases from V and 3 bases from J, with 10 bases between. This CDR3 comprises 13 residues. The germline V gene has CDR1 SGHRS and CDR2 YFSETQ. CDR3 sequence reads: CASSWQGVYEQYF. CDR3 sequence (DNA): TGCGCCAGCAGCTGGCAGGGTGTCTACGAGCAGTACTTC.

This clonotype was detected a few times. The V call is TRBV12-3 or TRBV12-4, the J call TRBJ2-3, with 8 bases identical to TRBD2. Trimming removed 4 bases from V and 0 bases from J; junction bases left unmatched: 3. The CDR3 is 15 residues long. The CDR3 DNA follows: TGTGCCAGCAGTTCTGCGGGGGGCAGCACAGATACGCAGTATTTT. It translates to CASSSAGGSTDTQYF.

This clonotype has ten or more counts. This chain links TRBV7-2 with TRBJ1-4; D not resolved. Trimming left V 0 bases short and J 2 bases short, with 7 bases between. Per germline, CDR1 SGHTA and CDR2 FQGNSA. This CDR3 has 15 residues. The CDR3 DNA reads as TGTGCCAGCAGCTTAGCAGGGCCTACTAATGAAAAACTGTTTTTT. This encodes CASSLAGPTNEKLFF.

This clonotype was picked up a small number of times. J is TRBJ1-5 and V is TRBV4-1, with D possibly matching TRBD1 (5 bases). The CDR3 extends over 14 amino acids. Germline assignment: CDR1 MGHRA and CDR2 YSYEKL. Between the trimmed V and J ends, which lost 4 bases and 1 base, there was a span of 8 bases. CDR3 loop: CASSPGSSNQPQHF. DNA for the CDR3: TGCGCCAGCAGCCCAGGGAGCAGCAATCAGCCCCAGCATTTT.

The V gene is TRBV6-6, the J gene TRBJ2-5; 8 nucleotides match TRBD1. The CDR3 sequence is 13 residues long. CDR1 and CDR2 (germline): MNHNY, SVGAGI (reference sequence). V lost 9 bases to trimming and J lost 5 bases; unmatched junction nucleotides: 8. CDR3 coding DNA: TGTGCCAGTACCCAGGGGGCGCTTGAGACCCAGTACTTC. Translated: CASTQGALETQYF.

The chain links TRBV12-3 or TRBV12-4 to TRBJ2-1; 10 bases match TRBD2. There are 16 residues in the CDR3. The V and J ends lost 6 bases and 6 bases, in that order; junction bases with no gene match: 11. CDR3 coding DNA: TGTGCCAGCAGGCGGACGAGGGCTAGCGGGGGCAATGAGCAGTTCTTC. As protein: CASRRTRASGGNEQFF.

This clonotype appeared a few times. This chain joins TRBV12-3 or TRBV12-4 and TRBJ2-3; D gene ambiguous. CDR3 size: 15 residues. V lost 4 bases to trimming and J lost 0 bases, with 11 bases between them. CDR3 DNA sequence: TGTGCCAGCAGTTACCTCACGCGAAGCACAGATACGCAGTATTTT. Its translation is CASSYLTRSTDTQYF.

V gene TRBV9 combines with J gene TRBJ2-2, with TRBD2 identical over 9 bases. CDR1 is SGDLS, CDR2 YYNGEE, per germline. The CDR3 is 19 residues long. The V segment lost 3 bases and the J segment 2 bases; nucleotides outside the gene matches: 14. Here the CDR3 DNA reads TGTGCCAGCAGCGGAAGAGGGCCCGCGACTAGCGGAAACACCGGGGAGCTGTTTTTT. Protein sequence: CASSGRGPATSGNTGELFF.

V is TRBV29-1 and J is TRBJ2-5; 9 bases are a match to TRBD1. Germline trimming cut 6 bases from V and 0 bases from J; bases unmatched to any gene: 8. The CDR3 contains 15 residues. Germline lookup yields CDR1 SQVTM and CDR2 ANQGSEA. CDR3 in amino acids: CSVDTGGPYQETQYF. DNA for the CDR3: TGCAGCGTAGATACAGGGGGCCCGTACCAAGAGACCCAGTACTTC.

The genes are TRBV12-3 or TRBV12-4 and TRBJ2-2, with unresolved D. The V gene lost 6 bases and the J gene lost 1 base, with 9 bases spanning the gap. This CDR3 has 14 amino acids. In DNA form, the CDR3 reads TGTGCCAGCAGGAAAGAGAGGAACACCGGGGAGCTGTTTTTT. Amino acid sequence: CASRKERNTGELFF.

This clonotype was observed a few times. This chain connects TRBV4-2 to TRBJ2-1, with 11 bases matching TRBD2. The germline V gene has CDR1 LGHNA and CDR2 YNFKEQ. V shed 1 base and J 0 bases; nucleotides not matched to a gene: 8. This CDR3 region has 19 residues. CDR3 sequence reads: CASSQVWTSGSHSYNEQFF. CDR3 nucleotides: TGTGCCAGCAGCCAAGTCTGGACTAGCGGGTCTCACTCCTACAATGAGCAGTTCTTC.

This clonotype came up many times. The V gene is TRBV7-6, the J gene TRBJ2-3; TRBD1 aligns across 9 bases. J was trimmed by 1 base and V by 5 bases; bases with no gene match: 4. Germline CDR1 and CDR2: SGHVS and FNYEAQ. The CDR3 is 15 amino acids. CDR3 DNA sequence: TGTGCCAGCAGCCCGAGACAGGGGGGCACAGATACGCAGTATTTT. Its translation: CASSPRQGGTDTQYF.

This clonotype was seen a few times. The V call is TRBV19, the J call TRBJ2-1; perhaps TRBD2 as D (7 bases). Trimming shortened V by 3 bases and J by 8 bases, and 17 bases separated the two germline ends. The CDR3 is 15 amino acids. Germline lookup yields CDR1 LNHDA and CDR2 SQIVND (reference sequence). The CDR3 region has the DNA TGTGCCAGTAGTATGGGGGGAGGGGGAATAGATGAGCAGTTCTTC. It specifies CASSMGGGGIDEQFF.

The chain has TRBV4-3 and TRBJ2-1, with D perhaps matching TRBD2 (5 bases). The ends were cut back, 4 bases at V and 4 bases at J, with 17 bases in the middle. Germline V CDR1 and CDR2: LGHNA, YSLEER. This CDR3 has 16 amino acids. This CDR3 reads CASSRSGVRRYNEQFF. The CDR3 nucleotides read TGCGCCAGCAGCCGGTCCGGGGTAAGACGGTACAATGAGCAGTTCTTC.

This clonotype was seen a handful of times. In DNA, the CDR3 is TGTGCCAGCAGGGTTGATGGGTCTAGCAATCAGCCCCAGCATTTT. Amino acid sequence: CASRVDGSSNQPQHF. The rearrangement joins TRBV6-2 or TRBV6-3 to TRBJ1-5; no reliable D call. The CDR3 extends over 15 amino acids. V shed 6 bases and J shed 0 bases, with 12 bases lying between them. Germline values: CDR1 MNHEY, CDR2 SVGEGT.

This sequence joins TRBV4-3 and TRBJ2-5; D call uncertain. The CDR3 has 14 amino acids. V lost 0 bases, J lost 4 bases, and 9 bases lay in between. Germline V lookup: CDR1 LGHNA, CDR2 YSLEER. The CDR3 sequence: CASSQDNNAETQYF. CDR3 nucleotide sequence: TGCGCCAGCAGCCAAGATAACAACGCAGAGACCCAGTACTTC.

This CDR3 reads CSVTPGGAEAFF. The CDR3 DNA follows: TGCAGCGTCACTCCGGGGGGAGCTGAAGCTTTCTTT. This chain joins TRBV29-1 and TRBJ1-1, with a tentative D call TRBD1 (5 bases). Looked up from germline, CDR1 is SQVTM and CDR2 is ANQGSEA. CDR3 size: 12 residues. V lost 6 bases and J lost 6, with 14 bases in between. Supplemented by reference TRBV29-1 and TRBJ1-1, the full variable domain reads SAVISQKPSRDICQRGTSLTIQCQVDSQVTMMFWYRQQPGQSLTLIATANQGSEATYESGFVIDKFPISRPNLTFSTLTVSNMSPEDSSIYLCSVTPGGAEAFFGQGTRLTVV.